This TCR beta chain emerged from a study of OX40 agonist ivuxolimab in advanced cancers. Study overall: The mean age was roughly 60 years, ranging from about 20 to 79, with more than 70% of participants male.

Findings of the study overall: At 0.1 to 3.0 mg/kg and by week 6, clonal expansion occurred in CD4+ and CD8+ blood T cells. Expanded clones were, on average, more numerous in CD8+ T cells than in CD4+. Partly responding patients at 0.1-3.0 mg/kg showed some of the smallest clonal expansion.

Comments on this clone: Its target is not known.

V shed 6 bases, J shed 4 bases, and the junction held 2 bases outside the gene matches. Germline CDR1 MNHNY, CDR2 SVGAGI (reference sequence). The CDR3 length is 13 residues. The protocol was immunoSEQ multiplex PCR, while the TCRdb copy is restricted to in-frame clones and leaves out a portion. The top ten clones hold 1.2% of a sample with 60,000 to 75,000 clones, under 90% of them seen once. Material: CD4+ or CD8+ T cells sorted from blood, obtained in a trial of the OX40 agonist ivuxolimab. The chain links TRBV6-6 to TRBJ2-1, with TRBD2 matching over 8 bases. The sequence was collected from an adult with an advanced solid tumor such as melanoma, head and neck, liver or kidney cancer. The CDR3 reads CASRLADYNEQFF. The CDR3 coding sequence is TGTGCCAGCAGACTAGCGGATTACAATGAGCAGTTCTTC.